One and the same sample provided the 25 T cell receptor beta chains below, sequenced in a study of cytomegalovirus exposure and HLA in healthy donors. Assay: immunoSEQ multiplex PCR; the TCRdb copy retains only in-frame clones and omits some. The sample has tens of thousands of clones, about 96% seen once. Sequencing used PBMCs. These receptors all stem from a man younger than 35 in good health and CMV-seronegative.

The CDR3 DNA follows: TGCGCCAGCAGCCAAGATATGGGGCTGGAGCCCCAGCATTTT. Residues: CASSQDMGLEPQHF. V and J are TRBV4-3 and TRBJ1-5; D may be TRBD1 (5 bases). Germline V gene sequence: CDR1 LGHNA, CDR2 YSLEER. Trimming removed 0 bases from V and 8 bases from J, with 11 bases in between. This CDR3 is 14 amino acids long.

This rearrangement joins TRBV4-1 to TRBJ2-7; D gene ambiguous. The V gene lost 0 bases and the J gene lost 4 bases, with 4 bases spanning the gap. There are 12 residues in the CDR3. Germline loops: CDR1 MGHRA, CDR2 YSYEKL. Written as DNA, the CDR3 is TGCGCCAGCAGCCAAGATCGTTACGAGCAGTACTTC. Translated: CASSQDRYEQYF.

This rearrangement joins TRBV18 to TRBJ2-3; D might be TRBD1 (6 bases). The CDR3 runs 13 residues. V gave up 5 bases and J gave up 6 bases, with 12 bases separating them. Germline CDR1 is KGHSH and CDR2 is LQKENI. CDR3 in amino acids: CASSRGSKDTQYF. CDR3 nucleotides: TGTGCCAGCTCAAGGGGGTCAAAGGATACGCAGTATTTT.

The chain joins TRBV19 to TRBJ2-1; 8 nucleotides agree with TRBD2. The V gene end was trimmed by 3 bases and the J gene end by 6 bases; junction bases not matched to a gene: 7. CDR1 and CDR2 (germline): LNHDA, SQIVND (reference sequence). The CDR3 is 15 amino acids. The chain's CDR3 is CASSIGLAGGNEQFF. Here the CDR3 DNA reads TGTGCCAGTAGTATCGGGCTAGCGGGCGGCAATGAGCAGTTCTTC.

The chain links TRBV18 to TRBJ1-2, with unresolved D. The CDR3 runs 15 residues. Germline CDR1 reads KGHSH; CDR2 reads LQKENI. The V gene lost 2 bases and the J gene lost 0 bases, with 10 bases spanning the gap. The CDR3 spells CASSPSGLTNYGYTF. The CDR3 DNA is TGTGCCAGCTCACCATCCGGACTGACTAACTATGGCTACACCTTC.

The gene calls are TRBV6-1 and TRBJ1-1; no clear D gene. The CDR3 contains 11 residues. From germline, CDR1 is MNHNS and CDR2 SASEGT. The germline V and J ends were trimmed by 4 bases and 10 bases, with 10 bases remaining between them. The CDR3 nucleotides read TGTGCCAGCAGTGGGAGAATACGAGCTTTCTTT. It codes for CASSGRIRAFF.

The chain employs TRBV2 and TRBJ2-5, with TRBD1 as a possible D gene (6 bases). With 6 bases removed from V and 6 bases from J, the gap between germline ends came to 14 bases. CDR3 size: 13 residues. Germline V gene lookup returns CDR1 SNHLY and CDR2 FYNNEI. The CDR3 region has the DNA TGTGCCAGCAGCGAACAGGGTGCTAAGACCCAGTACTTC. Residues: CASSEQGAKTQYF.

The chain is built from TRBV18 and TRBJ1-5; no definite D call. This CDR3 is built from 13 residues. V was shortened by 2 bases and J by 7 bases, with 9 bases between the two germline ends. Germline CDR1 reads KGHSH; CDR2 reads LQKENI. Written as DNA, the CDR3 is TGTGCCAGCTCACCAGACAAAGGCCAGCCCCAGCATTTT. Amino acid sequence: CASSPDKGQPQHF.

This clone was seen once. The rearrangement links TRBV28 to TRBJ2-7, with TRBD1 identical over 8 bases. This CDR3 region has 18 residues. With 6 bases clipped from V and 2 bases from J, the junction kept 18 bases outside the gene matches. Per germline, CDR1 MDHEN and CDR2 SYDVKM. CDR3 loop: CASSFGPSGTGRTYEQYF. The CDR3 nucleotides are TGTGCCAGCAGCTTTGGACCATCCGGGACAGGACGTACCTACGAGCAGTACTTC.

This clone is a singleton in its sample. This rearrangement joins TRBV6-5 to TRBJ1-4; no clear D. Germline-derived CDR1 and CDR2 are MNHEY and SVGAGI. The CDR3 runs 15 residues. The germline V and J ends were trimmed by 0 bases and 4 bases, with 9 bases remaining between them. CDR3 amino acids: CASSYSLGVNEKLFF. In DNA form, the CDR3 reads TGTGCCAGCAGTTACTCACTAGGCGTTAATGAAAAACTGTTTTTT.

The chain uses TRBV2 and TRBJ1-2, with D possibly TRBD1 on 5 matching bases. Trimming took off 8 bases at V and 4 bases at J, with 20 bases between the two ends. This CDR3 comprises 15 residues. CDR1 and CDR2 (germline): SNHLY, FYNNEI. CDR3 DNA: TGTGCCAGCGGCACTATAAAGGGGAGGTTCTATGGCTACACCTTC. Translation gives CASGTIKGRFYGYTF. The full variable domain, its missing parts supplied by reference TRBV2 and TRBJ1-2, is EPEVTQTPSHQVTQMGQEVILRCVPISNHLYFYWYRQILGQKVEFLVSFYNNEISEKSEIFDDQFSVERPDGSNFTLKIRSTKLEDSAMYFCASGTIKGRFYGYTFGSGTRLTVV.

The chain links TRBV18 to TRBJ1-5; D gene ambiguous. This CDR3 region has 14 residues. Germline assignment: CDR1 KGHSH and CDR2 LQKENI. Trimming removed 4 bases from V and 4 bases from J, with 11 bases in between. CDR3 sequence reads: CASSLDEGNQPQHF. CDR3 bases: TGTGCCAGCTCACTGGATGAGGGTAATCAGCCCCAGCATTTT.

This clone was seen a single time. The chain carries TRBV5-1 and TRBJ2-5, with 10 bases that match TRBD2. The length of the CDR3 is 15 residues. Germline-derived CDR1 and CDR2 are SGHRS and YFSETQ. Trimming removed 2 bases from V and 3 bases from J; junction bases left unmatched: 4. The CDR3 loop reads CASSFLAGVEETQYF. CDR3 nucleotides: TGCGCCAGCAGCTTCCTAGCGGGAGTGGAAGAGACCCAGTACTTC.

The chain employs TRBV5-6 and TRBJ1-2; D remains unclear. V dropped 5 bases and J dropped 7 bases, with 15 bases sitting between them. This CDR3 is 13 amino acids long. CDR1 and CDR2 from the germline V gene are SGHDT and YYEEEE. Written as DNA, the CDR3 is TGTGCCAGCAGGTATCTCGCCCGGGGTGGCTACACCTTC. It encodes CASRYLARGGYTF. The full variable domain, its missing parts supplied by reference TRBV5-6 and TRBJ1-2, is DAGVTQSPTHLIKTRGQQVTLRCSPKSGHDTVSWYQQALGQGPQFIFQYYEEEERQRGNFPDRFSGHQFPNYSSELNVNALLLGDSALYLCASRYLARGGYTFGSGTRLTVV.

The chain is built from TRBV5-6 and TRBJ1-5; no clear D. Trimming stripped 4 bases from V and 0 bases from J, with 8 bases between. CDR1 SGHDT and CDR2 YYEEEE come from the germline V gene. The CDR3 contains 14 residues. This CDR3 is CASSTQVSNQPQHF. CDR3 in DNA: TGTGCCAGCAGCACTCAGGTTAGCAATCAGCCCCAGCATTTT.

The chain combines TRBV30 with TRBJ2-7, with 8 bases identical to TRBD2. CDR3 size: 13 residues. The V gene end was trimmed by 7 bases and the J gene end by 5 bases; junction bases not matched to a gene: 10. Per germline, CDR1 GTSNPN and CDR2 SVGIG (reference sequence). In DNA, the CDR3 is TGTGCCTCCTATGGCGCGGGAGGACACGAGCAGTACTTC. Protein sequence: CASYGAGGHEQYF. Full variable domain (remainder filled in from reference TRBV30 and TRBJ2-7): SQTIHQWPATLVQPVGSPLSLECTVEGTSNPNLYWYRQAAGRGLQLLFYSVGIGQISSEVPQNLSASRPQDRQFILSSKKLLLSDSGFYLCASYGAGGHEQYFGPGTRLTVT.

DNA for the CDR3: TGCAGCGTTGAAGGGACTAGCGGGACCTACGAGCAGTACTTC. This codes for CSVEGTSGTYEQYF. This chain uses TRBV29-1 with TRBJ2-7; TRBD2 aligns across 12 bases. There are 14 residues in the CDR3. CDR1 is SQVTM and CDR2 is ANQGSEA in the germline V gene. The ends lost 1 base at V and 2 bases at J; junction bases unmatched: 0.

V usage is TRBV18 and J usage is TRBJ2-1, with 8 bases that match TRBD2. The J segment lost 8 bases and the V segment lost 5 bases, leaving 8 bases of the junction unmatched. CDR1 and CDR2 from the germline V gene are KGHSH and LQKENI. The CDR3 length is 14 residues. The CDR3 loop is CASSKTSAIDEQFF. The CDR3 DNA reads as TGTGCCAGCTCAAAGACTAGCGCGATCGATGAGCAGTTCTTC.

This rearrangement joins TRBV11-2 to TRBJ2-3, with 13 nucleotides matching TRBD2. Germline assignment: CDR1 SGHAT and CDR2 FQNNGV. Unmatched junction bases numbered 5, after V lost 5 bases and J lost 3 bases. The CDR3 sequence is 16 residues long. For the CDR3, the DNA is TGTGCCAGCAGCGATGGACTAGCGGGAGCTACAGATACGCAGTATTTT. Its translation: CASSDGLAGATDTQYF. Looking up the rest from reference TRBV11-2 and TRBJ2-3 gives the full variable domain: EAGVAQSPRYKIIEKRQSVAFWCNPISGHATLYWYQQILGQGPKLLIQFQNNGVVDDSQLPKDRFSAERLKGVDSTLKIQPAKLEDSAVYLCASSDGLAGATDTQYFGPGTRLTVL.

The V call is TRBV5-6, the J call TRBJ1-4; TRBD1 agrees at 9 bases. This CDR3 region has 15 residues. From germline, CDR1 is SGHDT and CDR2 YYEEEE. The junction had 9 bases not matched to a gene; V was cut back by 5 bases and J by 7 bases. CDR3 loop: CASSSDRGPFEKLFF. DNA of the CDR3: TGTGCCAGCAGTTCGGACAGGGGACCTTTTGAAAAACTGTTTTTT.

The rearrangement links TRBV25-1 to TRBJ2-3, with D possibly matching TRBD2 (5 bases). This CDR3 has 15 residues. Deletions cut 6 bases from V and 1 base from J, with 14 bases between. Germline assignment: CDR1 MGHDK and CDR2 SYGVNS. The CDR3 sequence: CASSVAGAGTDTQYF. CDR3 sequence (DNA): TGTGCCAGCAGCGTGGCGGGCGCTGGCACAGATACGCAGTATTTT.

The chain couples TRBV11-2 to TRBJ1-4; tentative D call: TRBD1 (6 bases). Trimming stripped 3 bases from V and 2 bases from J, with 10 bases between. The CDR3 is 15 amino acids. Germline assignment: CDR1 SGHAT and CDR2 FQNNGV. CDR3: CASSLTGSTNEKLFF. CDR3 sequence (DNA): TGTGCCAGCAGCTTGACAGGTTCGACTAATGAAAAACTGTTTTTT.

The genes are TRBV13 and TRBJ2-3, with 15 bases identical to TRBD2. CDR3 length: 17 residues. The germline V gene encodes CDR1 PRHDT and CDR2 FYEKMQ (reference sequence). The V and J ends lost 4 bases and 7 bases, in that order; junction bases with no gene match: 9. The CDR3 region has the DNA TGTGCCAGCAGCTCTTGGACTAGCGGGAGGGCCTTGAATACGCAGTATTTT. This codes for CASSSWTSGRALNTQYF.

This clone was counted a few times. The V gene is TRBV6-5, the J gene TRBJ2-7; 9 bases align to TRBD2. Germline loops: CDR1 MNHEY, CDR2 SVGAGI. The CDR3 sequence is 15 residues long. V lost 0 bases to trimming and J lost 2 bases; unmatched junction nucleotides: 2. The CDR3, as DNA: TGTGCCAGCAGTTACTCGAAGCGGGGGGCCTACGAGCAGTACTTC. It translates to CASSYSKRGAYEQYF.

The CDR3 nucleotides read TGCGCCAGCAGTGAACAGGGTTACGAGCAGTACTTC. This gives the protein CASSEQGYEQYF. The gene calls are TRBV10-2 and TRBJ2-7, with D perhaps TRBD1 (6 bases). This CDR3 is 12 amino acids long. Germline CDR1 and CDR2: WSHSY and SAAADI. V was cut by 3 bases and J by 4 bases, with 7 bases left in between.